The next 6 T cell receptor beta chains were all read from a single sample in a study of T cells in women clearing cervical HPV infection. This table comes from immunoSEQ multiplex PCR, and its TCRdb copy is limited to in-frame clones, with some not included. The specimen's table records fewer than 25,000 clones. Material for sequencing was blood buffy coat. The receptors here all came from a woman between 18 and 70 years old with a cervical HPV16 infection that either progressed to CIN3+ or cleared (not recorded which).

The CDR3 DNA, read in part, is TGCAGTGCTAGAGATCAGAAACAGGGCTCCTACGAG. It encodes CSARDQKQGSYE. Given in full, the CDR3 is CSARDQKQGSYEQYF. This sequence joins TRBV20-1 and TRBJ2-7; D may be TRBD1 (6 bases). The read comes to an end 3 residues before the CDR3 does, leaving the germline J gene to fill in the end. The CDR3 runs to 15 residues. CDR1 is DFQATT, CDR2 SNEGSKA, per germline (reference sequence). V lost 0 bases and J 0 bases, leaving 12 bases between the germline ends.

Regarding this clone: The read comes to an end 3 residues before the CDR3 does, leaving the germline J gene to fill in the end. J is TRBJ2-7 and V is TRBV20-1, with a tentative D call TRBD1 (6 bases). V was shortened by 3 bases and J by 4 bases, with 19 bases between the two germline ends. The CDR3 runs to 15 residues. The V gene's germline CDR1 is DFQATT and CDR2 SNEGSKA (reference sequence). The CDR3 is CSASPLSEGVYEQYF. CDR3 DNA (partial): TGCAGTGCTAGTCCCCTGTCTGAGGGGGTTTACGAG.

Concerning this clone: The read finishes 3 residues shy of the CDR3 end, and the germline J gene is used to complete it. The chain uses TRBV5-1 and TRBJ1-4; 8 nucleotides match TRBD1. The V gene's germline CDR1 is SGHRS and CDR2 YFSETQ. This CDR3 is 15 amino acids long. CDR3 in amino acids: CASSPPGQANSPLFF. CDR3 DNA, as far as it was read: TGCGCCAGCAGCCCCCCGGGACAGGCCAATTCACCA.

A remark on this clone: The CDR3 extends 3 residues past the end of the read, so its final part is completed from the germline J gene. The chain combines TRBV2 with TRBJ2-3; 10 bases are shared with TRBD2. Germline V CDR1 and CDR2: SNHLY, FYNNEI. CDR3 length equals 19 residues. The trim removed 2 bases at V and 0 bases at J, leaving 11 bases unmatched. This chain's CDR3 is CASSEPQLAGPASTDTQYF. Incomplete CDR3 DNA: TGTGCCAGCAGTGAACCGCAACTAGCGGGACCAGCTAGCACAGATACG. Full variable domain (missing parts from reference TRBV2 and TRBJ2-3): EPEVTQTPSHQVTQMGQEVILRCVPISNHLYFYWYRQILGQKVEFLVSFYNNEISEKSEIFDDQFSVERPDGSNFTLKIRSTKLEDSAMYFCASSEPQLAGPASTDTQYFGPGTRLTVL.

The DNA read from the CDR3 is TGCAGTGCTCCAACCAGGGGACTAGCGGACTACGAG. This translates into CSAPTRGLADYE. The whole CDR3 sequence is CSAPTRGLADYEQYF. The rearrangement links TRBV20-1 to TRBJ2-7; 11 bases fit TRBD2. The read ends 3 residues shy of where the CDR3 ends; the end is completed using the germline J gene. CDR3 length: 15 residues. Germline CDR1 reads DFQATT; CDR2 reads SNEGSKA (reference sequence). The junction had 9 bases not matched to a gene; V was cut back by 5 bases and J by 3 bases.

The CDR3 is CASTPPLRTGGLIEQYF. CDR3 DNA, as far as it was read: TGTGCCAGCACGCCCCCTCTGAGAACAGGGGGCTTGATCGAG. This chain uses TRBV2 with TRBJ2-7; 9 positions agree with TRBD1. The read is 3 residues too short to cover the CDR3 end, so that end is filled in from the germline J gene. The germline CDR1 and CDR2 sequences are SNHLY and FYNNEI. V shed 7 bases, J shed 6 bases, and the junction held 19 bases outside the gene matches. The CDR3 contains 17 residues.